A selection of T cell receptor beta chains follows, all from one sample in a study of blood T cell repertoires in COVID-19. Sequencing used immunoSEQ multiplex PCR; TCRdb keeps in-frame clones, though not all of them. The top ten clones hold 2% to 2.5% of a sample with some 200,000 clones, about 86% of them seen once. The sample comprised peripheral blood. The receptors here all came from a woman aged 55-69 years with acute or convalescent COVID-19. Each CDR3 is given with its conserved first and last residue. The D gene is left open where the match is weak. For some rows the clone size is stated as once, few or many, or as a class when expanded; others skip it.

d_call j_call clone_size v_call cdr3_aa cdr3_nt
. TRBJ2-3 once TRBV9 CASSWSGTKTDTQYF TGTGCCAGCAGCTGGTCCGGGACAAAAACAGATACGCAGTATTTT
. TRBJ1-5 . TRBV5-6 CASSRGGQPQHF TGTGCCAGCAGCCGGGGGGGTCAGCCCCAGCATTTT
. TRBJ2-3 . TRBV3-1/TRBV3-2 CASSPDLAYGTDTQYF TGTGCCAGCAGCCCAGATCTAGCTTATGGCACAGATACGCAGTATTTT
. TRBJ1-2 . TRBV7-9 CASSGSMGRASNYGYTF TGTGCCAGCAGCGGCTCAATGGGCAGGGCATCAAACTATGGCTACACCTTC
. TRBJ1-4 once TRBV4-1 CASSQAAGAGEKLFF TGCGCCAGCAGCCAAGCCGCGGGCGCCGGTGAAAAACTGTTTTTT
TRBD1 TRBJ1-5 . TRBV7-9 CASSRGTGNQPQHF TGTGCCAGCAGCCGTGGGACAGGCAATCAGCCCCAGCATTTT
TRBD1 TRBJ1-1 . TRBV27 CASRWTGNTEAFF TGTGCCAGCAGGTGGACAGGGAACACTGAAGCTTTCTTT
. TRBJ1-2 . TRBV7-9 CASSLSQGSDSYTF TGTGCCAGCAGCTTGTCCCAGGGGAGTGACAGCTACACCTTC
TRBD1 TRBJ1-4 . TRBV5-4 CASSFGLGTGTNEKLFF TGTGCCAGCAGCTTTGGTTTAGGGACAGGGACGAATGAAAAACTGTTTTTT
TRBD1 TRBJ2-2 . TRBV2 CAILDRVNTGELFF TGTGCCATTCTGGACAGGGTGAACACCGGGGAGCTGTTTTTT
. TRBJ1-1 . TRBV5-1 CASSLATAFPDTEAFF TGCGCCAGCAGCTTGGCTACAGCCTTCCCTGACACTGAAGCTTTCTTT
TRBD1 TRBJ1-5 once TRBV30 CAWSVSTGGLQPQHF TGTGCCTGGAGTGTTTCAACAGGGGGCCTTCAGCCCCAGCATTTT
TRBD2 TRBJ2-5 . TRBV15 CATSRYAGGAWETQYF TGTGCCACCAGCAGATACGCCGGGGGGGCCTGGGAGACCCAGTACTTC
TRBD2 TRBJ2-3 . TRBV9 CASSTAVAGGPIDTQYF TGTGCCAGCAGCACAGCAGTAGCGGGGGGGCCAATCGATACGCAGTATTTT
. TRBJ1-1 . TRBV3-1/TRBV3-2 CAASPGAAASTEAFF TGTGCCGCCAGCCCTGGGGCCGCGGCGAGCACTGAAGCTTTCTTT
TRBD1 TRBJ1-2 . TRBV19 CASSIISTGTARGYTF TGTGCCAGTAGTATTATCTCCACCGGGACAGCTCGAGGCTACACCTTC
. TRBJ2-5 . TRBV7-9 CASRVAGPGTQYF TGTGCCAGCAGAGTGGCAGGGCCAGGGACCCAGTACTTC
TRBD2 TRBJ2-3 . TRBV7-2 CASSQPSGGWDTQYF TGTGCCAGCAGCCAGCCTAGCGGGGGGTGGGATACGCAGTATTTT
. TRBJ1-4 . TRBV6-5 CASRGLATNEKLFF TGTGCCAGCAGAGGACTGGCAACTAATGAAAAACTGTTTTTT
. TRBJ1-2 . TRBV19 CASSSSRGENYGYTF TGTGCCAGTAGTTCTTCAAGGGGTGAAAACTATGGCTACACCTTC
. TRBJ2-5 once TRBV5-1 CASSPARQGREETQYF TGCGCCAGCAGCCCTGCCCGGCAGGGCCGGGAAGAGACCCAGTACTTC
TRBD1 TRBJ1-2 . TRBV29-1 CSVAVGQNYGYTF TGCAGCGTTGCAGTGGGACAGAACTATGGCTACACCTTC
. TRBJ1-1 . TRBV16 CASSQYPVTDTEAFF TGTGCCAGCAGCCAATATCCGGTAACGGACACTGAAGCTTTCTTT
. TRBJ1-5 few TRBV6-6 CASSFPEDNQPQHF TGTGCCAGCAGTTTCCCCGAGGACAATCAGCCCCAGCATTTT
. TRBJ1-5 . TRBV19 CASRTRDNQPQHF TGTGCCAGTAGGACCAGGGACAATCAGCCCCAGCATTTT
. TRBJ1-1 . TRBV29-1 CSVSVNTEAFF TGCAGCGTTTCCGTTAACACTGAAGCTTTCTTT
TRBD2 TRBJ2-4 few TRBV2 CASSQEGTSGNIQYF TGTGCCAGCAGCCAGGAGGGGACTAGCGGAAACATTCAGTACTTC
. TRBJ2-6 . TRBV21-1 CASSFPGHASGANVLTF TGTGCCAGCAGCTTTCCGGGACATGCCTCTGGGGCCAACGTCCTGACTTTC
. TRBJ2-2 . TRBV7-6 CASRPPDSPHTGELFF TGTGCCAGCAGACCCCCGGACAGTCCACACACCGGGGAGCTGTTTTTT
TRBD2 TRBJ2-2 . TRBV7-2 CASVNKRGGPGELFF TGTGCCAGCGTTAATAAGCGGGGGGGTCCCGGGGAGCTGTTTTTT
TRBD1 TRBJ1-1 once TRBV15 CATSRVDRGDTEAFF TGTGCCACCAGCAGAGTTGACAGGGGGGACACTGAAGCTTTCTTT
. TRBJ2-6 . TRBV19 CASSTSGVGANVLTF TGTGCCAGTAGTACCTCAGGGGTAGGGGCCAACGTCCTGACTTTC
. TRBJ1-5 . TRBV6-1 CASSEGQAHNQPQHF TGTGCCAGCAGTGAAGGACAGGCCCACAATCAGCCCCAGCATTTT
. TRBJ1-1 . TRBV12-3/TRBV12-4 CASSVSGVVSAFF TGTGCCAGCAGTGTTTCAGGGGTTGTTTCGGCTTTCTTT
TRBD1 TRBJ1-2 few TRBV9 CASSVETGGNYGYTF TGTGCCAGCAGCGTCGAGACAGGGGGAAACTATGGCTACACCTTC
. TRBJ1-1 . TRBV7-2 CASSQEGGSAEAFF TGTGCCAGCAGCCAAGAGGGGGGGTCCGCTGAAGCTTTCTTT
TRBD1 TRBJ1-6 many TRBV4-2 CASARDSSNSPLHF TGTGCCAGCGCCCGGGACAGCAGTAATTCACCCCTCCACTTT
. TRBJ1-1 once TRBV5-1 CASSPTGNTEAFF TGCGCCAGCAGCCCAACAGGGAACACTGAAGCTTTCTTT
. TRBJ2-7 . TRBV6-5 CASSPTGHSYEQYF TGTGCCAGCAGCCCGACAGGCCACTCCTACGAGCAGTACTTC
TRBD1 TRBJ1-5 few TRBV18 CASSPSGTGQPQHF TGTGCCAGCTCACCATCCGGGACAGGTCAGCCCCAGCATTTT
. TRBJ1-2 few TRBV10-3 CAPRATNYGYTF TGTGCGCCCAGGGCTACCAACTATGGCTACACCTTC
TRBD1 TRBJ1-2 . TRBV6-6 CASSYPAGQGDYGYTF TGTGCCAGCAGTTACCCTGCCGGACAGGGGGACTATGGCTACACCTTC
. TRBJ1-1 . TRBV20-1 CSASLQGLTEAFF TGCAGTGCAAGTTTACAGGGCTTAACTGAAGCTTTCTTT
. TRBJ1-3 . TRBV9 CASSYSGTPGNTIYF TGTGCCAGCAGTTACTCCGGGACTCCGGGAAACACCATATATTTT
TRBD1 TRBJ1-2 few TRBV28 CASSSGTGVYGYTF TGTGCCAGCAGTTCCGGGACAGGGGTATATGGCTACACCTTC
TRBD1 TRBJ2-3 . TRBV6-5 CASSRQGETDTQYF TGTGCCAGCAGTAGACAGGGCGAGACAGATACGCAGTATTTT
TRBD1 TRBJ1-6 . TRBV2 CASSSQGGESPLHF TGTGCCAGCAGTTCACAGGGGGGTGAGTCACCCCTCCACTTT
. TRBJ2-7 . TRBV4-2 CASSQVGDSVGEQYF TGTGCCAGCAGCCAAGTTGGAGACTCGGTCGGTGAGCAGTACTTC
. TRBJ2-3 . TRBV30 CAWSPHRESTDTQYF TGTGCCTGGAGCCCCCACAGGGAGAGCACAGATACGCAGTATTTT
TRBD1 TRBJ2-2 . TRBV6-6 CASSRTGGENRVGELFF TGTGCCAGCAGTCGGACAGGGGGTGAGAACCGAGTCGGGGAGCTGTTTTTT
TRBD1 TRBJ1-5 . TRBV30 CAWSGGFRGRGNQPQHF TGTGCCTGGAGTGGAGGGTTCAGGGGGCGAGGCAATCAGCCCCAGCATTTT
TRBD1 TRBJ1-5 . TRBV6-1 CASSERRGHHSSNQPQHF TGTGCCAGCAGTGAAAGAAGGGGGCATCATAGCAGCAATCAGCCCCAGCATTTT
TRBD1 TRBJ1-3 . TRBV29-1 CSVGLGQTGNTIYF TGCAGCGTTGGTCTGGGACAGACTGGAAACACCATATATTTT
. TRBJ1-1 . TRBV19 CASSARVIGEAFF TGTGCCAGTAGCGCGCGGGTAATTGGTGAAGCTTTCTTT
. TRBJ2-6 . TRBV28 CASSFVVGANVLTF TGTGCCAGCAGTTTTGTCGTTGGGGCCAACGTCCTGACTTTC
TRBD2 TRBJ2-3 . TRBV19 CASRELAGLAGDTQYF TGTGCCAGTAGAGAACTAGCGGGACTAGCCGGAGATACGCAGTATTTT
. TRBJ1-2 . TRBV2 CASSESRNNYGYTF TGTGCCAGCAGTGAATCCAGAAATAACTATGGCTACACCTTC
TRBD1 TRBJ1-1 . TRBV5-4 CASSLGQGIAMNTEAFF TGTGCCAGCAGCTTGGGACAGGGGATAGCCATGAACACTGAAGCTTTCTTT
. TRBJ2-7 . TRBV12-3/TRBV12-4 CASSPSVSSEQYF TGTGCCAGCAGCCCATCTGTTAGTTCCGAGCAGTACTTC